This TCR beta chain comes out of a study of CD8+ T cells in alopecia areata. The V end was cut by 2 bases, the J end by 1 base, with 7 bases between. Looked up from germline, CDR1 is NNHDY and CDR2 is SYVADS. The CDR3 is made up of 14 amino acids. This clone was observed a few times. Germline and genes: mouse. The read finishes 4 residues shy of the CDR3 end, and the germline J gene is used to complete it. Other DNA sequences from this sample encode an identical CDR3 as well. Cells that came from pooled cutaneous lymph nodes were sorted using CD4, CD8alpha, NKG2D, NKG2ACE and other markers. The authors extracted RNA and reverse transcribed it into cDNA as the sequencing template. Method: immunoSEQ multiplex PCR; TCRdb's copy keeps in-frame clones and lacks some. The specimen gives about 270,000 clones without singletons; the ten biggest hold 0.9% to 1.5%.

The chain links TRBV13-3 to TRBJ2-1, with D possibly TRBD1 on 6 matching bases. This clonotype originated in a C3H/HeJ mouse with alopecia areata. The strain's MHC type: H2-k. Sequencing was done on a sample of CD4+ T cells sorted from a lymph node. CDR3 DNA (partial): TGTGCCAGCAGTGAGAGGGGGAACTATGCT. Translated: CASSERGNYA. The entire CDR3 protein is CASSERGNYAEQFF.